This TCR beta chain was sequenced in a study of T cells in Graves' hyperthyroidism and ophthalmopathy. Points from the study as a whole: Ophthalmopathy was identified by the model a median 6.5 months ahead of onset. Ophthalmopathy was distinguished from stable hyperthyroidism by 13 V-J signatures. Most expanded thyroid clonotypes above 0.001 recurred in blood.

CDR3 length: 11 amino acids. Between the trimmed V and J ends, which lost 3 bases and 5 bases, there was a span of 7 bases. Germline V gene lookup returns CDR1 DFQATT and CDR2 SNEGSKA (reference sequence). Clinical symptoms, serum thyroxine and TRAb, thyroid ultrasound and orbital computed tomography together formed the diagnostic basis. This clonotype was recorded many times. Its matching antigen is unknown. Researchers took RNA transcripts and amplified the TCR beta CDR3 regions from them. Carried out on the TCR CDR3, a first-round RT-PCR used the HTBI primer set. One entry per CDR3 protein, called by TCRdb with MiXCR from the multiplex PCR reads. This sample has some 560,000 distinct CDR3 sequences; 14% occur once, and the top ten carry roughly 14%.

The origin of this receptor is a woman in her thirties or forties with Graves' hyperthyroidism. The chain carries TRBV20-1 and TRBJ2-5; a possible D gene is TRBD1 (5 bases). Sequencing used blood. The CDR3 loop is CSARGLETQYF. The DNA of the CDR3 is TGCAGTGCTAGGGGGCTGGAGACCCAGTACTTC.